The present T cell receptor beta chain was sequenced within a study of shared clonotypes between healthy human individuals. The authors ran the assay at deep level. TCRdb's table, derived via immunoSEQ multiplex PCR, lists solely in-frame clones and lacks some. The sample lists approximately 530,000 clones; 90% to 96% were seen once. In this sample, this clone turned up once. The antigen remains undetermined. The CDR3 spans 16 residues. Looked up from germline, CDR1 is GTSNPN and CDR2 is SVGIG (reference sequence). The V and J ends lost 1 base and 5 bases, in that order; junction bases with no gene match: 5. Overall study results and limits: Rarefaction curves obtained for sorted subsets showed sequencing incomplete despite large depth.

The chain combines TRBV30 with TRBJ2-2, with 12 bases fitting TRBD2. The sequencing sample was made of naive CD4+ T cells sorted from blood. Subset given: CD45RA+ positively selected. The sequence came from a woman younger than 45 in good health. CDR3 sequence (DNA): TGTGCCTGGAGTGCCCTAGCGGGAGGGCCGACCGGGGAGCTGTTTTTT. This gives the protein CAWSALAGGPTGELFF. Based on the CDR3 plus reference TRBV30 and TRBJ2-2, the full variable domain is SQTIHQWPATLVQPVGSPLSLECTVEGTSNPNLYWYRQAAGRGLQLLFYSVGIGQISSEVPQNLSASRPQDRQFILSSKKLLLSDSGFYLCAWSALAGGPTGELFFGEGSRLTVL.